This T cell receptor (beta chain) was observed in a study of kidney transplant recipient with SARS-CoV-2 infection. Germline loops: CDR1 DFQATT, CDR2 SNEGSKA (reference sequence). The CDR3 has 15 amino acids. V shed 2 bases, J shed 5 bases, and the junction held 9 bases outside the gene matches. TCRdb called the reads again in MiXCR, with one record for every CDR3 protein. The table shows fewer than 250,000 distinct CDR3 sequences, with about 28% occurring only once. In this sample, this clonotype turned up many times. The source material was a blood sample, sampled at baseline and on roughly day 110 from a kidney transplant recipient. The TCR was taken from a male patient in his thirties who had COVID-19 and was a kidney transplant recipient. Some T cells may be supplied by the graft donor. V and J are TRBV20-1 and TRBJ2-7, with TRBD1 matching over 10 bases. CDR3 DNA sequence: TGCAGTGCTAGACGTGACAGGGGGCGGTTTGACGAGCAGTACTTC. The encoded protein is CSARRDRGRFDEQYF.